The clone carrying this T cell receptor beta chain was seen at least ten times. The target antigen is unknown. Under the authors' procedure: Per-sample TCR counts ranged from 23,224 to 690,600, median approximately 98,000. TCRdb re-analysed the RACE reads in MiXCR, keeping a single row per CDR3 protein. The V and J calls and clone size come from TCRdb's table, not from the authors' own analysis. The table records 350,000 to 400,000 distinct CDR3 sequences, approximately 5% of them present only once. Regarding time point: pre-sensitization, week 0. The treatment was: therapeutic diphenylcyclopropenone sensitization with weekly scalp DPC. The sample is drawn from a study of human T cells and chemical hapten exposure. About the research overall: Upper-back patches of 0.01% DPC were read at 6 days. Regarding the study as a whole: Controls had significantly fewer large CDR3 similarity clusters than were formed by expanded TCRs. No shift was seen in TCRs above 1 in 1000 frequency with DPC sensitization.

The specimen comprised whole blood, sampled in connection with sensitization to the hapten diphenylcyclopropenone (DPC). The source of this sequence is a woman aged 50 to 65 with alopecia areata. Some clones in this sample may be carry-over from other donors' samples.

The CDR3 DNA reads TGTGCCAGCAGCTTAGCGGGGTCAGGGGGCCAAGAGACCCAGTACTTC. This codes for CASSLAGSGGQETQYF. This rearrangement joins TRBV7-2 to TRBJ2-5, with 7 bases matching TRBD1. V gave up 0 bases and J gave up 1 base; unmatched junction bases: 5. CDR3 size: 16 residues. Per germline, CDR1 SGHTA and CDR2 FQGNSA.